This TCR beta chain was profiled in a study of radiotherapy plus CTLA-4 blockade in lung cancer (dated by TCRdb to 2016 to 2018). Study-wide context: Among the enrolled patients, approximately 18% had an objective response, and about 30% reached disease control. The research as a whole found: TCR clones derived from tumors expanded in peripheral blood after treatment with radiotherapy and ipilimumab. Early dynamic changes in blood T cell clones, together with increased serum interferon-beta after radiation, were reported as the strongest predictors of response.

A remark on this clone: What this receptor recognizes is not known. Base qualities are not at hand, and no much larger clone is one base apart.

Receptor libraries were prepared by the immunoSEQ multiplex PCR assay. TCRdb's version of the immuneACCESS table is confined to in-frame rearrangements and falls short of the full clone set. An unresolved V gene accounts for under half of the shortfall where checked; the remainder is of unknown origin. For this sample the table gives 75,000 to 95,000 clones, of which 72% were detected only once. The ten largest clones capture roughly an eighth of the sample. The study tested focal radiation therapy combined with CTLA-4 blockade (ipilimumab) in patients with chemo-refractory metastatic non-small-cell lung cancer. Cut back by 5 bases and 2 bases, the V and J ends lie 10 bases apart. The CDR3, cysteine through phenylalanine, is 14 amino acids long. The entry retains the CDR3 DNA only, 42 bases that are in frame from base 1. CDR1 SGHTA and CDR2 FQGTGA were looked up in the germline V gene.

Material: peripheral blood, obtained from a patient treated with radiotherapy plus ipilimumab. The sequence was collected from a human donor with non-small cell lung cancer that progressed on radiotherapy plus ipilimumab. Here the chain combines TRBV7-3 and TRBJ2-1; the D element might be TRBD1 or TRBD2, as each aligns at 5 bases. The nucleotide sequence is TGTGCCAGCAGCCCGGGGACGACCTACAATGAGCAGTTCTTC. It is translated as CASSPGTTYNEQFF.